The 20 T cell receptor beta chains below were found in one sample sequenced in a study of T cell changes during pregnancy in multiple sclerosis. The repertoire was sequenced with immunoSEQ multiplex PCR; TCRdb's copy has only in-frame clones and lacks some. The sample lists 60,000 or so clones; about 90% were seen once. This material consisted of CD4+ T cells from peripheral blood mononuclear cells, taken after pregnancy. The receptors derive from a female donor in good health, enrolled as a control in a pregnancy study.

This chain connects TRBV4-2 to TRBJ1-5; D is unresolved. The V end was cut by 0 bases, the J end by 0 bases, with 12 bases between. Germline assignment: CDR1 LGHNA and CDR2 YNFKEQ. The CDR3 has 17 residues. CDR3 coding DNA: TGTGCCAGCAGCCAAGATTCGGCGGAGTCTAGCAATCAGCCCCAGCATTTT. This codes for CASSQDSAESSNQPQHF.

The J gene is TRBJ2-3, the V gene TRBV11-3, with 15 bases identical to TRBD2. Germline V lookup: CDR1 SGHNT, CDR2 YENEEA. Losses at the gene ends were 1 base for V and 0 bases for J; bases not matched to a gene: 8. The CDR3 has 20 amino acids. CDR3 sequence reads: CASSLGLPGLAGGSTDTQYF. For the CDR3, the DNA is TGTGCCAGCAGCTTAGGCTTACCGGGACTAGCGGGGGGTAGCACAGATACGCAGTATTTT.

The chain links TRBV7-2 to TRBJ1-2; no clear D gene. The CDR3 loop spans 14 amino acids. Germline CDR1 is SGHTA and CDR2 is FQGNSA. V lost 6 bases and J lost 1, with 12 bases in between. CDR3 amino acids: CASSGGTYNYGYTF. In DNA form, the CDR3 reads TGTGCCAGCAGTGGAGGCACTTATAACTATGGCTACACCTTC.

V is TRBV7-2 and J is TRBJ2-3; 7 bases fit TRBD2. V dropped 8 bases and J dropped 2; count of bases not matched to a gene: 13. The CDR3 consists of 16 residues. Germline V gene sequence: CDR1 SGHTA, CDR2 FQGNSA. The CDR3 here is CASLSSSAGATDTQYF. The CDR3 nucleotides are TGTGCCAGCCTAAGCTCCTCGGCGGGAGCCACAGATACGCAGTATTTT.

This chain connects TRBV19 to TRBJ1-2, with 7 bases matching TRBD1. J gave up 2 bases and V 4 bases, and 4 bases lay outside the gene matches. The CDR3 sequence is 14 residues long. Germline V gives CDR1 LNHDA, CDR2 SQIVND (reference sequence). The CDR3 loop reads CASSTTGANYGYTF. In DNA form, the CDR3 reads TGTGCCAGTAGTACTACAGGGGCCAACTATGGCTACACCTTC.

The rearrangement joins TRBV19 to TRBJ1-1; TRBD1 matches 8 bases. The V and J ends lost 8 bases and 5 bases, in that order; junction bases with no gene match: 7. The CDR3 runs 13 residues. Germline V gives CDR1 LNHDA, CDR2 SQIVND (reference sequence). CDR3: CASGRTGTTEAFF. In DNA, the CDR3 is TGTGCCAGTGGGAGGACAGGGACGACTGAAGCTTTCTTT. Based on the CDR3 plus reference TRBV19 and TRBJ1-1, the full variable domain is DGGITQSPKYLFRKEGQNVTLSCEQNLNHDAMYWYRQDPGQGLRLIYYSQIVNDFQKGDIAEGYSVSREKKESFPLTVTSAQKNPTAFYLCASGRTGTTEAFFGQGTRLTVV.

J is TRBJ2-5 and V is TRBV5-4, with TRBD1 matching 9 bases. Germline V gene lookup returns CDR1 SGHNT and CDR2 YYREEE (reference sequence). V lost 3 bases to trimming and J lost 5 bases; unmatched junction nucleotides: 5. This CDR3 contains 14 residues. CDR3 amino acids: CASSSQGARETQYF. The CDR3 DNA is TGTGCCAGCAGCTCACAGGGGGCTAGGGAGACCCAGTACTTC.

The rearrangement links TRBV5-1 to TRBJ1-1; D is possibly TRBD1 (5 bases). Trimming left V 4 bases short and J 2 bases short, with 15 bases between. Germline V CDR1 and CDR2: SGHRS, YFSETQ. CDR3 length: 15 amino acids. The CDR3 sequence is CASSDGGTVNTEAFF. The CDR3 region has the DNA TGCGCCAGCAGCGACGGCGGGACGGTCAACACTGAAGCTTTCTTT.

V is TRBV9 and J is TRBJ1-2; D not resolved. With 4 bases removed from V and 6 bases from J, the gap between germline ends came to 10 bases. CDR3 length: 12 amino acids. Germline CDR1 and CDR2: SGDLS and YYNGEE. CDR3 protein: CASSPGENGYTF. In DNA, the CDR3 is TGTGCCAGCAGCCCCGGGGAAAATGGCTACACCTTC.

The chain employs TRBV2 and TRBJ2-5; D remains unclear. V gave up 8 bases and J gave up 4 bases, with 11 bases separating them. Germline V lookup: CDR1 SNHLY, CDR2 FYNNEI. The CDR3 runs 12 residues. CDR3: CASQVYRETQYF. The CDR3 coding sequence is TGTGCCAGCCAAGTTTATAGAGAGACCCAGTACTTC. The full variable domain, in which reference TRBV2 and TRBJ2-5 provide the parts outside the CDR3, is EPEVTQTPSHQVTQMGQEVILRCVPISNHLYFYWYRQILGQKVEFLVSFYNNEISEKSEIFDDQFSVERPDGSNFTLKIRSTKLEDSAMYFCASQVYRETQYFGPGTRLLVL.

The chain couples TRBV6-4 to TRBJ1-2; TRBD1 matches at 9 bases. CDR3 length: 15 amino acids. The germline V gene has CDR1 MRHNA and CDR2 SNTAGT. After removal of 3 bases from V and 8 bases from J, the junction contained 10 bases not matched to a gene. CDR3 in amino acids: CASSEAQGTGIGYTF. The CDR3 bases are TGTGCCAGCAGTGAGGCGCAAGGGACAGGGATCGGCTACACCTTC.

This rearrangement joins TRBV5-4 to TRBJ2-2; possibly TRBD1 for D (6 bases). The CDR3 loop spans 18 amino acids. V gave up 4 bases and J gave up 0 bases, with 19 bases separating them. Germline CDR1 SGHNT, CDR2 YYREEE (reference sequence). The CDR3 bases are TGTGCCAGCAGCCATGACATTGGTGGGGGCGCGAACACCGGGGAGCTGTTTTTT. Protein sequence: CASSHDIGGGANTGELFF.

This CDR3 is CATSSRQGGYEQYF. The CDR3 nucleotides are TGTGCCACCAGCAGCAGACAGGGAGGATACGAGCAGTACTTC. This chain links TRBV15 with TRBJ2-7; perhaps TRBD1 as D (7 bases). The CDR3 spans 14 residues. Germline assignment: CDR1 LNHNV and CDR2 YYDKDF (reference sequence). The V and J ends lost 3 bases and 4 bases respectively, with 13 bases between them. The entire variable domain, with the rest obtained from reference TRBV15 and TRBJ2-7, is as follows: DAMVIQNPRYQVTQFGKPVTLSCSQTLNHNVMYWYQQKSSQAPKLLFHYYDKDFNNEADTPDNFQSRRPNTSFCFLDIRSPGLGDTAMYLCATSSRQGGYEQYFGPGTRLTVT.

CDR3 DNA sequence: TGTGCCAGCAGCTTGCAGGGGAGCAATCAGCCCCAGCATTTT. Translation gives CASSLQGSNQPQHF. The chain has TRBV5-4 and TRBJ1-5; TRBD1 is a possible D gene (6 bases). The CDR3 is made up of 14 amino acids. V lost 1 base and J 1 base, leaving 6 bases between the germline ends. Germline CDR1 and CDR2: SGHNT and YYREEE (reference sequence). Full variable domain (missing parts from reference TRBV5-4 and TRBJ1-5): ETGVTQSPTHLIKTRGQQVTLRCSSQSGHNTVSWYQQALGQGPQFIFQYYREEENGRGNFPPRFSGLQFPNYSSELNVNALELDDSALYLCASSLQGSNQPQHFGDGTRLSIL.

This chain connects TRBV4-3 to TRBJ1-5, with 10 bases aligning to TRBD1. V lost 1 base, J lost 5 bases, and 8 bases stayed unmatched. The CDR3 contains 17 residues. Looked up from germline, CDR1 is LGHNA and CDR2 is YSLEER. The DNA of the CDR3 is TGCGCCAGCAGCCAAGGGATGATGGGGACAGGGGATCAGCCCCAGCATTTT. Protein product: CASSQGMMGTGDQPQHF.

The chain carries TRBV5-1 and TRBJ2-5, with D perhaps matching TRBD2 (5 bases). Trimming pared 0 bases from V and 5 bases from J, leaving 11 bases between. Germline V gene data show CDR1 as SGHRS and CDR2 as YFSETQ. The CDR3 has 14 residues. This chain's CDR3 is CASSLGSEAETQYF. In nucleotides, the CDR3 is TGCGCCAGCAGCTTGGGTAGCGAAGCTGAGACCCAGTACTTC.

The chain employs TRBV19 and TRBJ2-2; 10 bases are shared with TRBD1. Germline CDR1 and CDR2: LNHDA and SQIVND (reference sequence). The CDR3 has 15 amino acids. J lost 4 bases, V lost 9 bases, and 8 bases had no gene match. The CDR3: CASQPGQGLTGELFF. The CDR3 DNA sequence: TGTGCCAGCCAGCCGGGACAGGGGCTCACCGGGGAGCTGTTTTTT. Drawing the rest from reference TRBV19 and TRBJ2-2, the complete variable domain is DGGITQSPKYLFRKEGQNVTLSCEQNLNHDAMYWYRQDPGQGLRLIYYSQIVNDFQKGDIAEGYSVSREKKESFPLTVTSAQKNPTAFYLCASQPGQGLTGELFFGEGSRLTVL.

The CDR3 here is CASSLGLRGISTDTQYF. In nucleotides, the CDR3 is TGTGCCAGCAGCTTAGGACTCAGGGGCATAAGCACAGATACGCAGTATTTT. The chain employs TRBV11-3 and TRBJ2-3, with D tentatively TRBD1 (6 bases). Between the trimmed V and J ends, which lost 1 base and 0 bases, there was a span of 14 bases. Germline CDR1 reads SGHNT; CDR2 reads YENEEA. This CDR3 is 17 amino acids long.

Notes on this clone: Other DNA sequences in the same sample also yield this CDR3. The chain recombines TRBV30 with TRBJ1-2; 7 positions match TRBD1. The CDR3 consists of 13 residues. CDR1 is GTSNPN, CDR2 SVGIG, per germline (reference sequence). V shed 0 bases, J shed 4 bases, and the junction held 2 bases outside the gene matches. As DNA, the CDR3 is TGTGCCTGGAGTGTTCAGGGGGGCTATGGCTACACCTTC. This encodes CAWSVQGGYGYTF.

The count of this clone is one. The genes are TRBV19 and TRBJ1-5; D might be TRBD1 (6 bases). Germline CDR1 and CDR2: LNHDA and SQIVND (reference sequence). The CDR3 consists of 13 residues. V shed 10 bases and J shed 0 bases, with 10 bases lying between them. CDR3 protein: CATQGISNQPQHF. The DNA for the CDR3 is TGTGCCACACAGGGCATTAGCAATCAGCCCCAGCATTTT. Combining the CDR3 with reference TRBV19 and TRBJ1-5 gives the whole variable domain DGGITQSPKYLFRKEGQNVTLSCEQNLNHDAMYWYRQDPGQGLRLIYYSQIVNDFQKGDIAEGYSVSREKKESFPLTVTSAQKNPTAFYLCATQGISNQPQHFGDGTRLSIL.